The 25 T cell receptor beta chains below were found in one sample sequenced in a study of cytomegalovirus exposure and HLA in healthy donors. PCR primers comprised 60 Vbeta and 13 Jbeta primers. TCRdb's table, derived via immunoSEQ multiplex PCR, lists solely in-frame clones and lacks some. The repertoire holds 90,000 to 150,000 clones, approximately 80% seen once, with less than 0.25% in the top ten. Sequenced input: PBMCs. These receptors all stem from a man aged 45-65 years in good health and CMV-seronegative.

V gene TRBV7-3 combines with J gene TRBJ2-7; 11 bases agree with TRBD2. V was clipped by 5 bases and J by 2 bases; unmatched bases: 8. From germline, CDR1 is SGHTA and CDR2 FQGTGA. CDR3 size: 16 residues. The CDR3 region is CASSPYPSGRTYEQYF. CDR3 coding DNA: TGTGCCAGCAGCCCCTACCCTAGCGGGAGGACCTACGAGCAGTACTTC.

The V gene is TRBV28, the J gene TRBJ2-5, with 8 bases lining up with TRBD2. This CDR3 contains 15 residues. Germline CDR1 and CDR2: MDHEN and SYDVKM. Germline trimming cut 4 bases from V and 5 bases from J; bases unmatched to any gene: 9. The CDR3 DNA reads as TGTGCCAGCAGTTCAGCCGGGGGGGCACGGGAGACCCAGTACTTC. Translated, it gives CASSSAGGARETQYF.

This chain uses TRBV5-1 with TRBJ1-1, with D possibly matching TRBD1 (5 bases). V was trimmed by 5 bases and J by 4 bases, leaving 15 bases between them. The CDR3 spans 14 residues. CDR1 is SGHRS, CDR2 YFSETQ, per germline. The DNA of the CDR3 is TGCGCCAGCAGGGAGGGGACGGACGGCACTGAAGCTTTCTTT. Protein: CASREGTDGTEAFF.

Here the CDR3 DNA reads TGCGCCAGCAGCCGGGAGAGTTGGGAGCAGTACTTC. Translation: CASSRESWEQYF. The chain carries TRBV5-1 and TRBJ2-7, with a tentative D call TRBD2 (6 bases). The CDR3 spans 12 residues. CDR1 SGHRS and CDR2 YFSETQ come from the germline V gene. Trimming removed 4 bases at V and 7 bases at J, with 12 bases between.

The J gene is TRBJ2-2, the V gene TRBV7-3; possible D gene TRBD2, 5 bases. Germline lookup yields CDR1 SGHTA and CDR2 FQGTGA. CDR3 length: 16 amino acids. V was trimmed by 1 base and J by 7 bases, leaving 16 bases between them. DNA of the CDR3: TGTGCCAGCAGCTTAAGCCCCGGATCTAGCATCGGGGAGCTGTTTTTT. Amino acids: CASSLSPGSSIGELFF.

The V gene is TRBV7-9, the J gene TRBJ2-3; 7 nucleotides align to TRBD2. This CDR3 comprises 12 residues. The germline CDR1 and CDR2 sequences are SEHNR and FQNEAQ (reference sequence). Trimming at V came to 4 bases and at J to 9 bases, leaving 4 bases not matched to a gene. The CDR3 DNA reads as TGTGCCAGCAGCTCACCGGGACTAACGCAGTATTTT. Translating it yields CASSSPGLTQYF.

CDR3 bases: TGTGCCAGCAGAGCTGGACGGGACTCTGGAAACACCATATATTTT. Amino acids: CASRAGRDSGNTIYF. The V call is TRBV6-5, the J call TRBJ1-3; D not certain. The CDR3 consists of 15 residues. Germline CDR1 is MNHEY and CDR2 is SVGAGI. Trimming removed 6 bases at V and 0 bases at J, with 12 bases between.

In nucleotides, the CDR3 is TGTGCCAGCAGCATAGCCCAAACGGATAACTTTTTTTACGAGCAGTACTTC. Translated: CASSIAQTDNFFYEQYF. The chain combines TRBV5-6 with TRBJ2-7; D unclear. Per the germline V gene, CDR1 is SGHDT and CDR2 is YYEEEE. Trimming pared 4 bases from V and 4 bases from J, leaving 24 bases between. The CDR3 length is 17 residues.

The chain recombines TRBV4-1 with TRBJ2-1; 8 bases are shared with TRBD2. In germline, CDR1 is MGHRA, CDR2 YSYEKL. This CDR3 spans 18 amino acids. With V trimmed by 1 base and J by 0 bases, 8 bases remained unmatched. Here the CDR3 reads CASSQGPLGTSSYNEQFF. The CDR3 nucleotides read TGCGCCAGCAGCCAAGGCCCTCTCGGGACTAGCTCCTACAATGAGCAGTTCTTC.

The genes are TRBV13 and TRBJ2-5, with 9 bases that match TRBD2. The end of the DNA is better explained by TRBJ2-7, so the J call may be wrong. Germline V gene sequence: CDR1 PRHDT, CDR2 FYEKMQ (reference sequence). This CDR3 spans 15 amino acids. The CDR3 coding sequence is TGTGCCAGCAGCTTACGCGGGAGGGGAACCTACGAGCAGTACTTC. Translated: CASSLRGRGTYEQYF.

This clone was detected only once. For the CDR3, the DNA is TGTGCCAGTAGTCGGGGGACAGGCTATCCCGGGGCCGGCTACACCTTC. Amino acid sequence: CASSRGTGYPGAGYTF. The genes are TRBV19 and TRBJ1-2, with 8 bases that match TRBD1. The germline V gene has CDR1 LNHDA and CDR2 SQIVND (reference sequence). The CDR3 totals 16 residues. The trim removed 5 bases at V and 8 bases at J, leaving 16 bases unmatched.

The sample holds one count of this clone. The V and J genes are TRBV5-6 and TRBJ2-1; 9 nucleotides agree with TRBD1. Germline values: CDR1 SGHDT, CDR2 YYEEEE. The CDR3 runs 14 residues. V shed 5 bases, J shed 7 bases, and the junction held 7 bases outside the gene matches. CDR3 nucleotides: TGTGCCAGCAGAGACGGGACAGGGTGGAATGAGCAGTTCTTC. It codes for CASRDGTGWNEQFF.

The rearrangement joins TRBV6-5 to TRBJ2-2; 11 positions match TRBD1. The V and J ends lost 10 bases and 0 bases, in that order; junction bases with no gene match: 4. This CDR3 is built from 15 residues. In germline, CDR1 is MNHEY, CDR2 SVGAGI. CDR3 sequence: CAIPGQGANTGELFF. Here the CDR3 DNA reads TGTGCCATTCCGGGACAGGGGGCGAACACCGGGGAGCTGTTTTTT.

V gene TRBV7-2 combines with J gene TRBJ1-5; 9 positions match TRBD1. The CDR3 extends over 15 amino acids. Trimming at V came to 6 bases and at J to 1 base, leaving 4 bases not matched to a gene. CDR1 SGHTA and CDR2 FQGNSA come from the germline V gene. The CDR3 loop reads CASRVTGGSNQPQHF. In DNA form, the CDR3 reads TGTGCCAGCAGGGTGACAGGGGGAAGCAATCAGCCCCAGCATTTT.

The table lists this clone with a few counts. The genes are TRBV4-3 and TRBJ2-7; 7 bases map to TRBD1. J was trimmed by 6 bases and V by 0 bases; bases with no gene match: 8. CDR1 and CDR2 from the germline V gene are LGHNA and YSLEER. This CDR3 is 15 amino acids long. CDR3 nucleotides: TGCGCCAGCAGCCAAGATATCGACAGGGCGGGCGAGCAGTACTTC. Translated: CASSQDIDRAGEQYF.

This clone has a handful of counts. The rearrangement links TRBV7-2 to TRBJ2-4, with no clear D. This CDR3 contains 14 residues. CDR1 and CDR2 from the germline V gene are SGHTA and FQGNSA. Trimming removed 3 bases from V and 5 bases from J, with 11 bases in between. The CDR3 nucleotides are TGTGCCAGCAGCTTTGGCGGTTTCGAAAACATTCAGTACTTC. It encodes CASSFGGFENIQYF.

The chain uses TRBV9 and TRBJ1-4, with 7 bases matching TRBD1. The CDR3 totals 15 residues. Per germline, CDR1 SGDLS and CDR2 YYNGEE. The V segment lost 4 bases and the J segment 4 bases; nucleotides outside the gene matches: 7. CDR3 in DNA: TGTGCCAGCAGCCCTCGGACAGGACTTAATGAAAAACTGTTTTTT. Translated, it gives CASSPRTGLNEKLFF. The entire variable domain, with the rest obtained from reference TRBV9 and TRBJ1-4, is as follows: DSGVTQTPKHLITATGQRVTLRCSPRSGDLSVYWYQQSLDQGLQFLIQYYNGEERAKGNILERFSAQQFPDLHSELNLSSLELGDSALYFCASSPRTGLNEKLFFGSGTQLSVL.

This clone was seen once. The V call is TRBV5-1, the J call TRBJ2-3; D unresolved. In germline, CDR1 is SGHRS, CDR2 YFSETQ. CDR3 size: 13 residues. V was pared by 0 bases and J by 6 bases, with 8 bases between. The CDR3 region has the DNA TGCGCCAGCAGCTTGGTGTTAGTGGATACGCAGTATTTT. It yields the protein CASSLVLVDTQYF.

The chain recombines TRBV7-9 with TRBJ2-2; possible D gene TRBD1, 7 bases. Trimming removed 3 bases at V and 3 bases at J, with 23 bases between. The CDR3 runs to 19 residues. Germline CDR1 reads SEHNR; CDR2 reads FQNEAQ (reference sequence). The chain's CDR3 is CASSFVATEGAQHTGELFF. CDR3 nucleotide sequence: TGTGCCAGCAGCTTTGTCGCGACGGAGGGGGCGCAACACACCGGGGAGCTGTTTTTT.

The chain recombines TRBV6-6 with TRBJ2-5; 7 positions match TRBD1. Germline V gene lookup returns CDR1 MNHNY and CDR2 SVGAGI (reference sequence). This CDR3 comprises 15 residues. The V gene end was trimmed by 6 bases and the J gene end by 3 bases; junction bases not matched to a gene: 10. CDR3 region: CASSYRDRRKETQYF. DNA of the CDR3: TGTGCCAGCAGCTACCGGGACAGACGAAAAGAGACCCAGTACTTC.

The chain employs TRBV7-9 and TRBJ2-4; D not certain. The CDR3 is 14 residues long. V gave up 5 bases and J gave up 1 base, with 9 bases separating them. CDR1 and CDR2 (germline): SEHNR, FQNEAQ (reference sequence). CDR3 DNA: TGTGCCAGCAGCGAGCTCGCGGCCAAAAACATTCAGTACTTC. It yields the protein CASSELAAKNIQYF.

CDR3 in amino acids: CASSLQPGDTEAFF. CDR3 bases: TGTGCCAGCAGCTTACAGCCAGGGGACACTGAAGCTTTCTTT. The chain is built from TRBV7-3 and TRBJ1-1; D perhaps matches TRBD1 (6 bases). This CDR3 contains 14 residues. Germline V gene sequence: CDR1 SGHTA, CDR2 FQGTGA. The V and J ends lost 2 bases and 3 bases respectively, with 10 bases between them.

This rearrangement joins TRBV19 to TRBJ2-7; perhaps TRBD1 as D (6 bases). This CDR3 region has 13 residues. From germline, CDR1 is LNHDA and CDR2 SQIVND (reference sequence). Trimming took off 5 bases at V and 7 bases at J, with 15 bases between the two ends. CDR3 in DNA: TGTGCCAGTAGTGAGAACAGGGCGACGGAGCAGTACTTC. Translated: CASSENRATEQYF.

There are a few counts of this clone. CDR3 sequence: CASSVRDRGLNTEAFF. CDR3 nucleotide sequence: TGTGCCAGTAGTGTGCGGGACAGGGGTTTGAACACTGAAGCTTTCTTT. The chain links TRBV19 to TRBJ1-1; TRBD1 agrees at 10 bases. The germline V gene encodes CDR1 LNHDA and CDR2 SQIVND (reference sequence). J was trimmed by 0 bases and V by 5 bases; bases with no gene match: 6. This CDR3 contains 16 residues.

This clone was seen a few times. This rearrangement joins TRBV2 to TRBJ2-6; 9 bases agree with TRBD1. With 7 bases clipped from V and 3 bases from J, the junction kept 7 bases outside the gene matches. The CDR3 is made up of 16 amino acids. Germline lookup yields CDR1 SNHLY and CDR2 FYNNEI. This CDR3 is CASKGQGTNGANVLTF. In DNA form, the CDR3 reads TGTGCCAGCAAAGGACAGGGGACAAATGGGGCCAACGTCCTGACTTTC.